The 20 T cell receptor beta chains reported below all come from one sample, sequenced in a study of T cell repertoires in cytomegalovirus infection (dated by TCRdb to about 2019). These receptors' antigens are unknown. Data came from an Illumina HiSeq 1500. TCRdb's own reprocessing of the public reads used fastp at Q25 and MiXCR and kept productive beta chains. Rows with one shared CDR3 protein collapse into an entry with the most common genes and DNA. The sample table shows 310,000 or so distinct CDR3 sequences, and roughly 25% are seen once. The top ten clones comprise about an eighth of the sample. This specimen's treatment or condition label, interpreted: in vitro stimulation with specific CMV peptide epitopes to enrich CMV-specific T cells. This specimen was cultured PBMCs, taken from culture after CMV antigen stimulation. The receptor source for this set is a human donor in good health (CMV status not recorded). Some clones in this sample may be carry-over from other donors' samples.

This clonotype was seen repeatedly, ten times or more. This chain uses TRBV7-2 with TRBJ2-5; D tentatively reads TRBD1 or TRBD2 (6 bases each). V lost 5 bases and J lost 4, with 14 bases in between. The CDR3 consists of 14 residues. The germline V gene encodes CDR1 SGHTA and CDR2 FQGNSA. CDR3 residues: CASSPYKGGETQYF. The CDR3 DNA reads TGTGCCAGCAGCCCATATAAGGGGGGAGAGACCCAGTACTTC.

The chain joins TRBV7-2 to TRBJ2-1, with 9 positions matching TRBD1. Germline CDR1 SGHTA, CDR2 FQGNSA. The length of the CDR3 is 16 residues. V was clipped by 2 bases and J by 8 bases; unmatched bases: 10. CDR3 nucleotides: TGTGCCAGCAGCTTAAGGTTCGACAGGGGGGGGGATGAGCAGTTCTTC. Protein sequence: CASSLRFDRGGDEQFF.

This chain connects TRBV7-6 to TRBJ2-1; D uncertain. Germline assignment: CDR1 SGHVS and CDR2 FNYEAQ. The CDR3 length is 14 residues. Trimming shortened V by 5 bases and J by 4 bases, and 12 bases separated the two germline ends. CDR3 DNA sequence: TGTGCCAGCAGCCGAGGCGACACATACAATGAGCAGTTCTTC. Its protein is CASSRGDTYNEQFF.

The gene calls are TRBV7-9 and TRBJ2-5; no clear D gene. Germline CDR1 and CDR2: SEHNR and FQNEAQ (reference sequence). Trimming took 11 bases from V and 1 from J, leaving 11 bases between them. The CDR3 consists of 12 residues. The CDR3, as DNA: TGTGCCTATGCCCCAGCCCAAGAGACCCAGTACTTC. Protein product: CAYAPAQETQYF.

The chain joins TRBV3-1 to TRBJ2-3; D remains unclear. The CDR3 runs to 12 residues. The germline CDR1 and CDR2 sequences are LGHDT and YNNKEL (reference sequence). Trimming took off 0 bases at V and 7 bases at J, with 5 bases between the two ends. In DNA, the CDR3 is TGTGCCAGCAGCCAAGAGACAAATACGCAGTATTTT. This sequence encodes CASSQETNTQYF.

The chain is built from TRBV4-3 and TRBJ2-3; tentative D call: TRBD2 (6 bases). This CDR3 region has 13 residues. The V gene's germline CDR1 is LGHNA and CDR2 YSLEER. Trimming took 0 bases from V and 9 from J, leaving 10 bases between them. Here the CDR3 DNA reads TGCGCCAGCAGCCAAGAAGGGACTTTAACGCAGTATTTT. Its protein product is CASSQEGTLTQYF.

V gene TRBV19 combines with J gene TRBJ2-1; 11 bases map to TRBD2. Germline loops: CDR1 LNHDA, CDR2 SQIVND (reference sequence). The V segment lost 5 bases and the J segment 8 bases; nucleotides outside the gene matches: 11. This CDR3 has 16 amino acids. The CDR3 spells CASSGRTSGSGHEQFF. CDR3 sequence (DNA): TGTGCCAGTAGTGGGCGCACTAGCGGGAGTGGTCATGAGCAGTTCTTC.

The chain is built from TRBV15 and TRBJ1-3; D gene unclear. V was clipped by 1 base and J by 2 bases, with 9 bases between them. The CDR3 loop spans 15 amino acids. Germline V lookup: CDR1 LNHNV, CDR2 YYDKDF (reference sequence). The DNA for the CDR3 is TGTGCCACCAGCAGAGTCCGAGGGACTGGAAACACCATATATTTT. Residues: CATSRVRGTGNTIYF.

The CDR3 region has the DNA TGTGCCTGGATACGACTAGCGGGAGTCTACGAGCAGTACTTC. Protein product: CAWIRLAGVYEQYF. The V and J genes are TRBV30 and TRBJ2-7; 12 bases agree with TRBD2. Germline CDR1 is GTSNPN and CDR2 is SVGIG (reference sequence). J gave up 3 bases and V 4 bases, and 4 bases lay outside the gene matches. The CDR3 runs 14 residues.

The chain employs TRBV20-1 and TRBJ2-5, with D uncertain. Trimming stripped 3 bases from V and 5 bases from J, with 10 bases between. Looked up from germline, CDR1 is DFQATT and CDR2 is SNEGSKA (reference sequence). CDR3 size: 12 residues. CDR3 protein: CSASVGRETQYF. As DNA, the CDR3 is TGCAGTGCTAGTGTGGGTCGGGAGACCCAGTACTTC.

This clonotype showed up many times. The chain combines TRBV7-2 with TRBJ1-2, with TRBD1 matching over 7 bases. This CDR3 is built from 16 residues. V shed 4 bases, J shed 6 bases, and the junction held 14 bases outside the gene matches. CDR1 is SGHTA and CDR2 is FQGNSA in the germline V gene. CDR3: CASSSRQGPPRDGYTF. The CDR3 coding sequence is TGTGCCAGCAGCTCCCGACAGGGCCCTCCCCGCGATGGCTACACCTTC.

This clonotype was detected ten times or more. The chain is built from TRBV7-8 and TRBJ1-2; TRBD1 matches 9 bases. V gave up 4 bases and J gave up 8 bases; unmatched junction bases: 8. The germline CDR1 and CDR2 sequences are SGHVS and FQNEAQ. The length of the CDR3 is 14 residues. The CDR3 reads CASSWGQGGNGYTF. The CDR3 DNA sequence: TGTGCCAGCAGCTGGGGACAGGGAGGGAACGGCTACACCTTC.

This chain links TRBV29-1 with TRBJ1-2, with D unresolved. The V gene's germline CDR1 is SQVTM and CDR2 ANQGSEA. The CDR3 consists of 13 residues. V lost 8 bases and J lost 7, with 20 bases in between. The CDR3, as DNA: TGCAGCTACTCCTCGAACTTAATGGGTGGCTACACCTTC. As protein: CSYSSNLMGGYTF.

This chain uses TRBV5-5 with TRBJ1-5, with 10 bases matching TRBD1. V shed 0 bases, J shed 2 bases, and the junction held 2 bases outside the gene matches. Germline CDR1 SGHKS, CDR2 YYEKEE (reference sequence). This CDR3 is 16 amino acids long. The CDR3 DNA is TGTGCCAGCAGCTTGGGGACAGGGGGGCGCAATCAGCCCCAGCATTTT. Translated: CASSLGTGGRNQPQHF. Full variable domain (rest looked up from reference TRBV5-5 and TRBJ1-5): DAGVTQSPTHLIKTRGQQVTLRCSPISGHKSVSWYQQVLGQGPQFIFQYYEKEERGRGNFPDRFSARQFPNYSSELNVNALLLGDSALYLCASSLGTGGRNQPQHFGDGTRLSIL.

Points on this clonotype: One junction end disagrees with the germline gene, perhaps due to a read error. The rearrangement joins TRBV4-2 to TRBJ2-5; 9 nucleotides line up with TRBD2. This CDR3 spans 17 amino acids. Germline lookup yields CDR1 LGHNA and CDR2 YNFKEQ. Written as DNA, the CDR3 is TGTGCCAGCAGACAAGAGCGGGGGGCAACTTTGAAAGAGACCCAGTACTTC. Amino acids: CASRQERGATLKETQYF.

The V and J genes are TRBV19 and TRBJ1-4, with D possibly being TRBD1 (6 bases). CDR1 is LNHDA and CDR2 is SQIVND in the germline V gene (reference sequence). The CDR3 is 15 residues long. V lost 4 bases, J lost 7 bases, and 16 bases lay in between. The CDR3 DNA sequence: TGTGCCAGTAGTAGTACACAGGGATTCGGTGAAAAACTGTTTTTT. It is translated as CASSSTQGFGEKLFF.

There are many counts of this clonotype. This chain joins TRBV7-2 and TRBJ1-2, with TRBD1 identical over 7 bases. Germline V CDR1 and CDR2: SGHTA, FQGNSA. The CDR3 totals 16 residues. V shed 5 bases, J shed 4 bases, and the junction held 13 bases outside the gene matches. Written as DNA, the CDR3 is TGTGCCAGCAGCCCGCAGAGTAAGGGACAGAGCTATGGCTACACCTTC. Translated, it gives CASSPQSKGQSYGYTF.

This clonotype came up a few times. The V call is TRBV19, the J call TRBJ1-5; no clear D gene. Germline CDR1 is LNHDA and CDR2 is SQIVND (reference sequence). This CDR3 comprises 13 residues. V was pared by 5 bases and J by 5 bases, with 10 bases between. The DNA of the CDR3 is TGTGCCAGTAGTCAGGAGACGTATCAGCCCCAGCATTTT. It yields the protein CASSQETYQPQHF.

The rearrangement uses TRBV14 and TRBJ1-1; no firm D call. The ends were cut back, 1 base at V and 5 bases at J, with 14 bases in the middle. In germline, CDR1 is SGHDN, CDR2 FVKESK. The CDR3 length is 15 residues. The CDR3 sequence: CASSQAGSGGTEAFF. CDR3 nucleotide sequence: TGTGCCAGCAGCCAAGCTGGGTCTGGAGGGACTGAAGCTTTCTTT.

This clonotype was counted between two and nine times. The chain employs TRBV27 and TRBJ1-4; tentative D call: TRBD1 (6 bases). Looked up from germline, CDR1 is MNHEY and CDR2 is SMNVEV (reference sequence). The CDR3 runs to 16 residues. Trimming took 6 bases from V and 0 from J, leaving 14 bases between them. The DNA of the CDR3 is TGTGCCAGCAGGCAGGACAGTCGACCAACTAATGAAAAACTGTTTTTT. This encodes CASRQDSRPTNEKLFF.